The 22 T cell receptor beta chains given below trace back to one sample, sequenced in a study of CXCR3-negative and CXCR3-positive naive CD8 T cells. Study findings and constraints: When CXCR3-positive naive cells were set against CXCR3-negative naive cells, the former had more hydrophobic TRB CDR3s.

Antigens for these TCRs are unknown. Through 5' RACE with UMI labels, the TRB cDNA libraries were prepared. After re-calling the 5' RACE reads, TCRdb lists one entry per CDR3 protein, DNA absent. The sample table includes about 150,000 distinct CDR3 sequences. Sequencing was carried out using naive CXCR3+ CD8+ T cells from blood. Subset indicated: CD45RO-CCR7+CD27+CD95- naive CD8+ T cells expressing CXCR3 (TNR3+). The receptors here all came from a human donor in good health. Some clones in this sample may be carry-over from other donors' samples.

The chain links TRBV19 to TRBJ2-6; TCRdb gives TRBD1 as the D gene, but with no DNA this cannot be confirmed. CDR1 and CDR2 from the germline V gene are LNHDA and SQIVND (reference sequence). The CDR3 covers 17 residues. CDR3 protein: CASSIDRRGGRANVLTF.

The chain employs TRBV7-3 and TRBJ1-5; TCRdb names TRBD1, which stays unverified in the absence of DNA. Germline CDR1 is SGHTA and CDR2 is FQGTGA. CDR3 length: 13 amino acids. The CDR3: CASSRGLGQPQHF.

Here the CDR3 reads CATSREGVGYNEQFF. The chain has TRBV15 and TRBJ2-1; TCRdb designates TRBD1, a call that cannot be tested without DNA. Germline CDR1 reads LNHNV; CDR2 reads YYDKDF (reference sequence). This CDR3 region has 15 residues.

The V call is TRBV7-9, the J call TRBJ1-1; without DNA, the TCRdb call of TRBD1 cannot be checked. CDR1 SEHNR and CDR2 FQNEAQ come from the germline V gene (reference sequence). The CDR3 has 14 amino acids. Here the CDR3 reads CASTDGRGNTEAFF.

The gene calls are TRBV28 and TRBJ1-4; TCRdb gives TRBD1 as the D gene, but with no DNA this cannot be confirmed. CDR3 size: 13 residues. The germline V gene encodes CDR1 MDHEN and CDR2 SYDVKM. CDR3 sequence reads: CASIPGHRKELFF.

The genes are TRBV25-1 and TRBJ2-7. CDR1 MGHDK and CDR2 SYGVNS come from the germline V gene. The CDR3 length is 14 residues. This CDR3 reads CASSELAAEYEQYF.

The J gene is TRBJ2-1, the V gene TRBV14. The CDR3 consists of 14 residues. In germline, CDR1 is SGHDN, CDR2 FVKESK. The CDR3 is CASSLKSTDDEQFF.

The chain's CDR3 is CSAEGSSHEQYF. The chain employs TRBV29-1 and TRBJ2-7. Germline V gene lookup returns CDR1 SQVTM and CDR2 ANQGSEA. This CDR3 has 12 residues.

The chain combines TRBV28 with TRBJ2-5; the TCRdb D gene call, TRBD2, has no DNA to confirm it. Per germline, CDR1 MDHEN and CDR2 SYDVKM. CDR3 size: 17 residues. The CDR3: CASSFGGLAGVGETQYF.

The rearrangement links TRBV12-3 or TRBV12-4 to TRBJ2-1; TCRdb names TRBD2, which stays unverified in the absence of DNA. The CDR3 is made up of 12 amino acids. The CDR3 is CASSSSSSLTFF.

The genes are TRBV7-6 and TRBJ2-1; TCRdb indicates TRBD2, and absent DNA this call remains unverified. Germline assignment: CDR1 SGHVS and CDR2 FNYEAQ. The CDR3 is 15 residues long. CDR3 protein: CASSLEGRGPYEQFF.

This chain connects TRBV7-2 to TRBJ2-1; TCRdb's D call, TRBD1, is unchecked because there is no DNA. Germline assignment: CDR1 SGHTA and CDR2 FQGNSA. This CDR3 is 16 amino acids long. The CDR3 protein is CASSTWDRGPSNEQFF.

The J gene is TRBJ2-1, the V gene TRBV4-1; TCRdb indicates TRBD2, and absent DNA this call remains unverified. This CDR3 comprises 16 residues. The V gene's germline CDR1 is MGHRA and CDR2 YSYEKL. The CDR3 is CASSQTGTSGNNEQFF.

CDR3: CSVGLAGAYNEQFF. The chain couples TRBV29-1 to TRBJ2-1; there is no DNA to check the TCRdb D call of TRBD2. CDR3 length equals 14 residues. Germline V lookup: CDR1 SQVTM, CDR2 ANQGSEA.

The rearrangement uses TRBV7-6 and TRBJ2-7; TCRdb designates TRBD1, a call that cannot be tested without DNA. Germline V gene sequence: CDR1 SGHVS, CDR2 FNYEAQ. There are 14 residues in the CDR3. This CDR3 is CASSPGGSGYEQYF.

The chain is built from TRBV21-1 and TRBJ2-5; TCRdb designates TRBD2, a call that cannot be tested without DNA. TRBV21-1 is annotated as a pseudogene. CDR3 length: 14 residues. The CDR3: CASTPREAQETQYF.

This CDR3 reads CASSFQGTGELFF. The chain couples TRBV7-6 to TRBJ2-2; TCRdb indicates TRBD1, and absent DNA this call remains unverified. The CDR3 totals 13 residues. CDR1 SGHVS and CDR2 FNYEAQ come from the germline V gene.

The rearrangement uses TRBV5-6 and TRBJ1-2; lacking DNA, the TRBD1 call made by TCRdb goes unchecked. The CDR3 covers 15 residues. CDR1 is SGHDT, CDR2 YYEEEE, per germline. This CDR3 reads CASSLGTGGNYGYTF.

The chain employs TRBV7-3 and TRBJ1-1; TCRdb proposes TRBD1, but this gene call is untestable without DNA. CDR3 size: 13 residues. The germline V gene has CDR1 SGHTA and CDR2 FQGTGA. This chain's CDR3 is CASSSNTGTEAFF.

The rearrangement uses TRBV27 and TRBJ2-7; TCRdb designates TRBD2, a call that cannot be tested without DNA. In germline, CDR1 is MNHEY, CDR2 SMNVEV (reference sequence). The CDR3 loop spans 15 amino acids. CDR3 loop: CASSLSSGSGYEQYF.

The gene calls are TRBV12-3 or TRBV12-4 and TRBJ2-1. CDR3 length: 13 residues. The CDR3 loop is CASSSALGNEQFF.

The chain employs TRBV19 and TRBJ2-7; the TCRdb D gene call, TRBD1, has no DNA to confirm it. Germline V CDR1 and CDR2: LNHDA, SQIVND (reference sequence). The CDR3 covers 12 residues. CDR3 in amino acids: CATGQGTYEQYF.